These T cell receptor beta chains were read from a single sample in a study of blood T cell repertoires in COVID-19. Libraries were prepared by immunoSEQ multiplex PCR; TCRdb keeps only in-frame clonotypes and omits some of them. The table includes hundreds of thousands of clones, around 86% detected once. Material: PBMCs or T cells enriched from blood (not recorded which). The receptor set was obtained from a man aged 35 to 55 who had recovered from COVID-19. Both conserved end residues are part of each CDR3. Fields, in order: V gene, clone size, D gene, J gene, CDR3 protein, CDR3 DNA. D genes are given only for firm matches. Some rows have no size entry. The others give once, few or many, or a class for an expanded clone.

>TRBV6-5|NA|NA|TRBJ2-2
CASSYQGQNTGELFF
TGTGCCAGCAGTTATCAGGGACAGAACACCGGGGAGCTGTTTTTT
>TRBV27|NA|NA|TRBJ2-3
CASSLYTGNTDTQYF
TGTGCCAGCAGTTTATATACAGGGAACACAGATACGCAGTATTTT
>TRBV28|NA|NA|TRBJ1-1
CASSSGSYTEAFF
TGTGCCAGCAGTTCCGGGTCTTACACTGAAGCTTTCTTT
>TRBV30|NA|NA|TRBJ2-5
CAWSVIAETQYF
TGTGCCTGGAGTGTAATAGCAGAGACCCAGTACTTC
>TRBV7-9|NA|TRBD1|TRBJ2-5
CASRPGQGRQETQYF
TGTGCCAGCAGACCAGGACAGGGTAGGCAGGAGACCCAGTACTTC
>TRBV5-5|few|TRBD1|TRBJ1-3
CASRPTGDSGNTIYF
TGTGCCAGCAGACCCACAGGGGACTCTGGAAACACCATATATTTT
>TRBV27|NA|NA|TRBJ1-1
CASSLLADLEAFF
TGTGCCAGCAGTTTACTAGCGGATCTCGAAGCTTTCTTT
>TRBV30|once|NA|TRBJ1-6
CAWSQINNSPLHF
TGTGCCTGGAGTCAAATCAATAATTCACCCCTCCACTTT
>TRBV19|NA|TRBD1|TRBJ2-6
CASSLGTGAAGANVLTF
TGTGCCAGTAGTCTCGGGACAGGGGCTGCGGGGGCCAACGTCCTGACTTTC
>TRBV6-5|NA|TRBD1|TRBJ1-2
CASSYLDREYGYTF
TGTGCCAGCAGTTACTTGGACAGGGAGTATGGCTACACCTTC
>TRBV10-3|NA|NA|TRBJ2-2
CAISGSGTTLRGELFF
TGTGCCATCAGTGGATCCGGGACAACCCTCAGGGGGGAGCTGTTTTTT
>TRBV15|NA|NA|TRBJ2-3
CATSRGGRTGDTDTQYF
TGTGCCACCAGCCGAGGGGGGCGGACTGGAGACACAGATACGCAGTATTTT
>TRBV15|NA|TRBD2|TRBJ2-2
CATSRDLAGAGELFF
TGTGCCACCAGCAGAGACCTAGCGGGAGCAGGGGAGCTGTTTTTT
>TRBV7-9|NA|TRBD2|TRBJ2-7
CASSLALAGGYEQYF
TGTGCCAGCAGCTTAGCACTAGCGGGAGGCTACGAGCAGTACTTC
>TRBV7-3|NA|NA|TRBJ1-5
CASSQTGGGNQPQHF
TGTGCCAGCAGCCAGACAGGTGGAGGCAATCAGCCCCAGCATTTT
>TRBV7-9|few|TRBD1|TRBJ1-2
CASSLALGTGPQDYGYTF
TGTGCCAGCAGCTTAGCGCTGGGGACAGGCCCACAGGACTATGGCTACACCTTC
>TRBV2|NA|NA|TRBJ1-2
CATQAANYGYTF
TGTGCCACCCAGGCCGCTAACTATGGCTACACCTTC
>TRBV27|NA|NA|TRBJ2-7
CASSPGVGFYEQYF
TGTGCCAGCAGTCCAGGGGTGGGGTTCTACGAGCAGTACTTC
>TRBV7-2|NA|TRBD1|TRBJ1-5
CASSPRTGLGLNQPQHF
TGTGCCAGCAGCCCCCGGACAGGGTTAGGCTTAAATCAGCCCCAGCATTTT
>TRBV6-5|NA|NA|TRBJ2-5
CASSYSGGSQETQYF
TGTGCCAGCAGTTACAGCGGTGGTAGTCAAGAGACCCAGTACTTC
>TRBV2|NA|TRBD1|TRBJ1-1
CASSERQGASYTEAFF
TGTGCCAGCAGTGAACGACAGGGGGCTAGTTACACTGAAGCTTTCTTT
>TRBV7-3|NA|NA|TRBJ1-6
CASSFTDSSPLHF
TGTGCCAGCAGCTTCACGGACAGTTCACCCCTCCACTTT
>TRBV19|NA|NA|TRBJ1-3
CATRSGNTIYF
TGTGCCACGAGGTCCGGGAACACCATATATTTT
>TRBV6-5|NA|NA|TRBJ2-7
CASSHSHEQYF
TGTGCCAGCAGTCACAGCCACGAGCAGTACTTC
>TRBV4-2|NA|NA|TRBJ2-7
CASSQETGYEQYF
TGTGCCAGCAGCCAAGAGACGGGCTACGAGCAGTACTTC
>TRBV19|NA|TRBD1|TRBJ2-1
CASTPRGPPYNEQFF
TGTGCCAGTACCCCCAGGGGGCCCCCCTACAATGAGCAGTTCTTC
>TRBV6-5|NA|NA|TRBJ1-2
CASSYSRGNYGYTF
TGTGCCAGCAGTTACTCTCGGGGAAACTATGGCTACACCTTC